These 25 T cell receptor beta chains originate from one sample sequenced in a study of shared clonotypes between healthy human individuals. Naive CD8 cells lacked CD45RO, underwent positive selection for CCR7 and left out terminally differentiated effector memory CD45RA+ cells. Repertoires were generated with immunoSEQ multiplex PCR, while TCRdb's copy carries only in-frame clones and drops some. The sample has some 740,000 clones; more than 85% are singletons. The sequenced sample was naive CD8+ T cells sorted from blood. The receptors come from a man aged 25 to 40 in good health.

On this clone: Other DNA variants within this sample encode the same CDR3. The chain links TRBV19 to TRBJ2-1, with D uncertain. Germline values: CDR1 LNHDA, CDR2 SQIVND (reference sequence). V was shortened by 1 base and J by 6 bases, with 7 bases between the two germline ends. The CDR3 runs to 13 residues. CDR3 DNA sequence: TGTGCCAGTAGTATAGTGTCTGGCAATGAGCAGTTCTTC. Its translation: CASSIVSGNEQFF. The entire variable domain, with the rest obtained from reference TRBV19 and TRBJ2-1, is as follows: DGGITQSPKYLFRKEGQNVTLSCEQNLNHDAMYWYRQDPGQGLRLIYYSQIVNDFQKGDIAEGYSVSREKKESFPLTVTSAQKNPTAFYLCASSIVSGNEQFFGPGTRLTVL.

The chain links TRBV7-9 to TRBJ1-1; 8 nucleotides match TRBD1. The germline gives CDR1 SEHNR, CDR2 FQNEAQ (reference sequence). The CDR3 totals 16 residues. V lost 4 bases to trimming and J lost 3 bases; unmatched junction nucleotides: 10. The CDR3 is CASSSSRQGAYTEAFF. CDR3 DNA: TGTGCCAGCAGCTCTAGTCGGCAGGGGGCCTACACTGAAGCTTTCTTT.

This chain joins TRBV29-1 and TRBJ1-1; D is ambiguous. The V gene lost 3 bases and the J gene lost 0 bases, with 11 bases spanning the gap. The CDR3 consists of 14 residues. Germline V gene sequence: CDR1 SQVTM, CDR2 ANQGSEA. CDR3 region: CSVERYSLNTEAFF. CDR3 bases: TGCAGCGTTGAGAGGTACAGCTTGAACACTGAAGCTTTCTTT.

The CDR3 DNA reads TGTGCCAGTAGTATCCTCCGGGACAGGGGGCGCGAGCAGTACTTC. Encoded protein: CASSILRDRGREQYF. The gene calls are TRBV19 and TRBJ2-7, with TRBD1 identical over 12 bases. The V segment lost 3 bases and the J segment 6 bases; nucleotides outside the gene matches: 6. This CDR3 has 15 amino acids. Germline CDR1 reads LNHDA; CDR2 reads SQIVND (reference sequence). Combining the CDR3 with reference TRBV19 and TRBJ2-7 gives the whole variable domain DGGITQSPKYLFRKEGQNVTLSCEQNLNHDAMYWYRQDPGQGLRLIYYSQIVNDFQKGDIAEGYSVSREKKESFPLTVTSAQKNPTAFYLCASSILRDRGREQYFGPGTRLTVT.

This chain joins TRBV28 and TRBJ1-1, with a weak D call TRBD1 (6 bases). This CDR3 region has 19 residues. The germline gives CDR1 MDHEN, CDR2 SYDVKM. Trimming removed 8 bases from V and 1 base from J, with 29 bases in between. The DNA of the CDR3 is TGTGCCAGCCCGCCCTCCGGGGTCTCGGACAGCCTCTGGAACACTGAAGCTTTCTTT. Its protein is CASPPSGVSDSLWNTEAFF.

The chain joins TRBV7-9 to TRBJ2-7; the match to TRBD2 covers 8 bases. CDR1 is SEHNR, CDR2 FQNEAQ, per germline (reference sequence). The CDR3 is 14 residues long. Trimming removed 4 bases from V and 4 bases from J; junction bases left unmatched: 6. CDR3 sequence reads: CASSSGTRGYEQYF. CDR3 nucleotide sequence: TGTGCCAGCAGCTCTGGGACTAGAGGATACGAGCAGTACTTC. The full variable domain, with the rest looked up from reference TRBV7-9 and TRBJ2-7, is DTGVSQNPRHKITKRGQNVTFRCDPISEHNRLYWYRQTLGQGPEFLTYFQNEAQLEKSRLLSDRFSAERPKGSFSTLEIQRTEQGDSAMYLCASSSGTRGYEQYFGPGTRLTVT.

The table lists this clone with a count of one. The chain joins TRBV19 to TRBJ2-1, with D possibly being TRBD2 (6 bases). The germline V and J ends were trimmed by 5 bases and 1 base, with 12 bases remaining between them. This CDR3 has 15 residues. Germline V gene lookup returns CDR1 LNHDA and CDR2 SQIVND (reference sequence). The CDR3: CASSVFSGSYNEQFF. CDR3 bases: TGTGCCAGTAGTGTATTTAGCGGATCCTACAATGAGCAGTTCTTC.

The V gene is TRBV10-2, the J gene TRBJ1-5; weak D call: TRBD1 (6 bases). The CDR3 is 21 residues long. V gave up 0 bases and J gave up 0 bases, with 24 bases separating them. The V gene's germline CDR1 is WSHSY and CDR2 SAAADI. DNA of the CDR3: TGCGCCAGCAGTGAGTCGGCCGCCAGGGGAATTCCGATATATAGCAATCAGCCCCAGCATTTT. It specifies CASSESAARGIPIYSNQPQHF.

The CDR3 sequence: CASSLSGTGAAIQYF. CDR3 in DNA: TGTGCCAGCAGCTTGTCTGGGACAGGGGCCGCCATTCAGTACTTC. This chain uses TRBV5-4 with TRBJ2-4; 10 nucleotides line up with TRBD1. With V trimmed by 1 base and J by 9 bases, 7 bases remained unmatched. From germline, CDR1 is SGHNT and CDR2 YYREEE (reference sequence). The CDR3 is made up of 15 amino acids.

The chain uses TRBV10-1 and TRBJ2-7; 8 nucleotides match TRBD2. CDR3 length: 14 residues. CDR1 WNHNN and CDR2 SYGVQD come from the germline V gene (reference sequence). The ends lost 3 bases at V and 1 base at J; junction bases unmatched: 2. Written as DNA, the CDR3 is TGCGCCAGCAGTGACTTAGCGGGGTCCTACGAGCAGTACTTC. Its protein is CASSDLAGSYEQYF.

This chain links TRBV7-9 with TRBJ2-3; 10 nucleotides line up with TRBD2. CDR1 is SEHNR, CDR2 FQNEAQ, per germline (reference sequence). CDR3 length: 16 amino acids. V shed 1 base, J shed 4 bases, and the junction held 5 bases outside the gene matches. The CDR3 DNA is TGTGCCAGCAGCTTAGTCAGTGGACTAGCGGCAGATACGCAGTATTTT. Translation gives CASSLVSGLAADTQYF. The variable domain in full, with the rest retrieved from reference TRBV7-9 and TRBJ2-3, is DTGVSQNPRHKITKRGQNVTFRCDPISEHNRLYWYRQTLGQGPEFLTYFQNEAQLEKSRLLSDRFSAERPKGSFSTLEIQRTEQGDSAMYLCASSLVSGLAADTQYFGPGTRLTVL.

The DNA for the CDR3 is TGTGCCAGCAGTATCTCTCCCGGGACAGGGACGGGGGAGCAGTTCTTC. Its protein product is CASSISPGTGTGEQFF. This chain connects TRBV27 to TRBJ2-1, with 9 bases aligning to TRBD1. Germline assignment: CDR1 MNHEY and CDR2 SMNVEV (reference sequence). The ends lost 5 bases at V and 10 bases at J; junction bases unmatched: 15. The CDR3 sequence is 16 residues long.

CDR3: CASMVGNEQFF. The CDR3 DNA follows: TGCGCCAGCATGGTGGGCAATGAGCAGTTCTTC. The rearrangement joins TRBV10-2 to TRBJ2-1; no definite D call. Per germline, CDR1 WSHSY and CDR2 SAAADI. The CDR3 runs 11 residues. V was clipped by 7 bases and J by 6 bases, with 7 bases between them.

The CDR3 bases are TGTGCCAGCAGCGTAGGGCGGGAGGACAATGAGCAGTTCTTC. As protein: CASSVGREDNEQFF. This rearrangement joins TRBV9 to TRBJ2-1, with 8 bases aligning to TRBD2. CDR3 size: 14 residues. The trim removed 0 bases at V and 5 bases at J, leaving 1 base unmatched. Germline CDR1 reads SGDLS; CDR2 reads YYNGEE.

V and J are TRBV5-4 and TRBJ1-4; 8 bases are a match to TRBD1. The length of the CDR3 is 16 residues. Looked up from germline, CDR1 is SGHNT and CDR2 is YYREEE (reference sequence). With V trimmed by 1 base and J by 6 bases, 8 bases remained unmatched. The chain's CDR3 is CASSLNRGLFDEKLFF. CDR3 DNA sequence: TGTGCCAGCAGCTTGAACAGGGGGTTATTTGATGAAAAACTGTTTTTT.

V gene TRBV19 combines with J gene TRBJ2-3; 10 bases match TRBD1. V trimming: 4 bases; J trimming: 4 bases; junction bases outside the gene matches: 2. The CDR3 totals 14 residues. Germline CDR1 LNHDA, CDR2 SQIVND (reference sequence). DNA for the CDR3: TGTGCCAGTAGTAGCGGACAGGGGGCAGATACGCAGTATTTT. Encoded protein: CASSSGQGADTQYF. The full variable domain, with the rest looked up from reference TRBV19 and TRBJ2-3, is DGGITQSPKYLFRKEGQNVTLSCEQNLNHDAMYWYRQDPGQGLRLIYYSQIVNDFQKGDIAEGYSVSREKKESFPLTVTSAQKNPTAFYLCASSSGQGADTQYFGPGTRLTVL.

The chain is built from TRBV7-9 and TRBJ2-7; D unresolved. V lost 5 bases, J lost 4 bases, and 9 bases lay in between. The CDR3 has 12 residues. Per germline, CDR1 SEHNR and CDR2 FQNEAQ (reference sequence). CDR3 nucleotide sequence: TGTGCCAGCAGCCATCAAGAGTACGAGCAGTACTTC. This sequence encodes CASSHQEYEQYF. Drawing the rest from reference TRBV7-9 and TRBJ2-7, the complete variable domain is DTGVSQNPRHKITKRGQNVTFRCDPISEHNRLYWYRQTLGQGPEFLTYFQNEAQLEKSRLLSDRFSAERPKGSFSTLEIQRTEQGDSAMYLCASSHQEYEQYFGPGTRLTVT.

V is TRBV2 and J is TRBJ2-1; D gene ambiguous. V shed 7 bases and J shed 0 bases, with 10 bases lying between them. Germline V lookup: CDR1 SNHLY, CDR2 FYNNEI. The CDR3 is 14 amino acids. The CDR3 DNA is TGTGCCAGCATTGAGTCCAGCTCCTACAATGAGCAGTTCTTC. Translating it yields CASIESSSYNEQFF.

This chain connects TRBV7-6 to TRBJ2-3; perhaps TRBD1 as D (5 bases). The V gene lost 1 base and the J gene lost 5 bases, with 16 bases spanning the gap. The CDR3 extends over 16 amino acids. Germline CDR1 and CDR2: SGHVS and FNYEAQ. The CDR3 loop reads CASSLVRVSRRDTQYF. The CDR3 DNA sequence: TGTGCCAGCAGCTTAGTCAGGGTATCTCGTAGAGATACGCAGTATTTT. The whole variable domain, filled in from reference TRBV7-6 and TRBJ2-3, reads GAGVSQSPRYKVTKRGQDVALRCDPISGHVSLYWYRQALGQGPEFLTYFNYEAQQDKSGLPNDRFSAERPEGSISTLTIQRTEQRDSAMYRCASSLVRVSRRDTQYFGPGTRLTVL.

The rearrangement uses TRBV7-7 and TRBJ2-3, with D possibly TRBD2 on 7 matching bases. The CDR3 length is 15 residues. Trimming pared 8 bases from V and 5 bases from J, leaving 20 bases between. Per the germline V gene, CDR1 is SSHAT and CDR2 is FNYEAQ (reference sequence). Here the CDR3 reads CASSLGGGSGDTQYF. DNA for the CDR3: TGTGCCAGCTCCCTGGGAGGGGGTAGTGGAGATACGCAGTATTTT.

J is TRBJ1-2 and V is TRBV11-2; D is unresolved. Trimming removed 5 bases at V and 8 bases at J, with 12 bases between. Germline V lookup: CDR1 SGHAT, CDR2 FQNNGV. CDR3 length: 12 residues. CDR3 protein: CASSRIVDGYTF. In DNA, the CDR3 is TGTGCCAGCAGCCGCATCGTGGACGGCTACACCTTC.

The chain employs TRBV30 and TRBJ2-1; a possible D gene is TRBD1 (6 bases). V lost 3 bases, J lost 8 bases, and 14 bases lay in between. There are 13 residues in the CDR3. The germline V gene has CDR1 GTSNPN and CDR2 SVGIG (reference sequence). The DNA of the CDR3 is TGTGCCTGGAGCCCCCAGGGGTCGGATGAGCAGTTCTTC. Encoded protein: CAWSPQGSDEQFF.

This sequence joins TRBV12-5 and TRBJ2-3; D is perhaps TRBD1 (6 bases). Germline V gene data show CDR1 as LGHNT and CDR2 as FRNRAP. V gave up 6 bases and J gave up 0 bases, with 13 bases separating them. This CDR3 comprises 15 residues. This CDR3 is CASGPGQTSTDTQYF. In nucleotides, the CDR3 is TGTGCTAGTGGCCCGGGACAAACTAGCACAGATACGCAGTATTTT.

V usage is TRBV2 and J usage is TRBJ2-1; 10 bases are a match to TRBD2. Germline trimming cut 6 bases from V and 4 bases from J; bases unmatched to any gene: 9. The CDR3 has 16 amino acids. Germline CDR1 and CDR2: SNHLY and FYNNEI. This CDR3 is CASRVTTSGLYNEQFF. The CDR3 bases are TGTGCCAGCAGGGTAACGACTAGCGGGCTTTACAATGAGCAGTTCTTC.

This chain joins TRBV11-2 and TRBJ2-3, with unresolved D. Per germline, CDR1 SGHAT and CDR2 FQNNGV. CDR3 size: 15 residues. Trimming stripped 4 bases from V and 1 base from J, with 12 bases between. In nucleotides, the CDR3 is TGTGCCAGCAGCTCTGGGTGGAGAGGCACAGATACGCAGTATTTT. As protein: CASSSGWRGTDTQYF.